The clone carrying this TCR beta chain appeared a few times. J lost 4 bases, V lost 4 bases, and 9 bases had no gene match. Germline CDR1 reads SGHVS; CDR2 reads FQNEAQ. This CDR3 contains 15 residues. This sample was taken from a study of T-cell memory formation after mild COVID-19. Each CDR3 protein is one row after TCRdb ran MiXCR on the 5' RACE reads. Of 470,000 or so distinct CDR3 sequences in the sample, around 19% are singletons; the top ten hold 8.4%. This sequence was found in an adult woman who had mild COVID-19 (a few samples of this study predate the infection). Cell type and time point are not known. The sequencing input was PBMCs or a T cell subset sorted from them (not recorded which). V and J are TRBV7-8 and TRBJ2-5; 7 positions agree with TRBD1. In nucleotides, the CDR3 is TGTGCCAGCAGCTCAGAGACAGGGTTCGGAGAGACCCAGTACTTC. It encodes CASSSETGFGETQYF.